This TCR beta chain was documented in a study of OX40 agonist ivuxolimab in advanced cancers. Between the trimmed V and J ends, which lost 7 bases and 11 bases, there was a span of 17 bases. Germline-derived CDR1 and CDR2 are SQVTM and ANQGSEA. The CDR3 covers 11 residues. Comment on this clone: The same CDR3 also results from other DNA sequences found in this sample.

The method was immunoSEQ multiplex PCR; TCRdb's version includes in-frame clones alone and lacks a portion of them. In the table there are approximately 90,000 clones, about 87% of which are singletons. The receptor comes from an adult with an advanced solid tumor such as melanoma, head and neck, liver or kidney cancer. The V call is TRBV29-1, the J call TRBJ1-2; D is perhaps TRBD1 (5 bases). The sequenced sample was CD4+ or CD8+ T cells sorted from blood, obtained in a trial of the OX40 agonist ivuxolimab. Here the CDR3 DNA reads TGCAGCGGGGGGACGGGGGGTCGGTACACCTTC. Protein: CSGGTGGRYTF.